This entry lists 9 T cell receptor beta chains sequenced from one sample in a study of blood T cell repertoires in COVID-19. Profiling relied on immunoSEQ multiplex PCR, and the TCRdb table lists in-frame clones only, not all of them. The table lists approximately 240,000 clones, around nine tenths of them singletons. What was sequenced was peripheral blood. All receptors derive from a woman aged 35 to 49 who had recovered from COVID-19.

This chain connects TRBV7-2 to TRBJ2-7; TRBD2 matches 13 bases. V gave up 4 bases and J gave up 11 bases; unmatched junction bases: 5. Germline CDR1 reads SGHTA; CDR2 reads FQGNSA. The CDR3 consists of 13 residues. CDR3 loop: CASSSGLAGDKYF. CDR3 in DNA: TGTGCCAGCAGCTCCGGACTAGCGGGGGACAAGTACTTC.

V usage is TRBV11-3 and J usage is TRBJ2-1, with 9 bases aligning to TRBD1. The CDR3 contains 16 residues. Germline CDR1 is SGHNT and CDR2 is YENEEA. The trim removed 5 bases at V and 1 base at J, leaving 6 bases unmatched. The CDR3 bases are TGTGCCAGCAGCGCACAGGGGGCATGGTCCTACAATGAGCAGTTCTTC. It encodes CASSAQGAWSYNEQFF.

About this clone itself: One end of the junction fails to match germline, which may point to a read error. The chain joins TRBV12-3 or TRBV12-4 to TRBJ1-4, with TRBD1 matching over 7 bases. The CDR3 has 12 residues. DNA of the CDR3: TGTGCCAGCAGTTCCCCTCCGGGACAGCCAAATTTT. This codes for CASSSPPGQPNF.

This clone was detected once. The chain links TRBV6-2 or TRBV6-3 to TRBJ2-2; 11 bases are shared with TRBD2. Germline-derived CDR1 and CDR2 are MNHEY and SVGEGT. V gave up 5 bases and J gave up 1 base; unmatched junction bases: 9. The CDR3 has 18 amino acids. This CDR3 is CASSDLTSGDRNTGELFF. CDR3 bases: TGTGCCAGCAGTGACCTGACTAGCGGGGATCGGAACACCGGGGAGCTGTTTTTT.

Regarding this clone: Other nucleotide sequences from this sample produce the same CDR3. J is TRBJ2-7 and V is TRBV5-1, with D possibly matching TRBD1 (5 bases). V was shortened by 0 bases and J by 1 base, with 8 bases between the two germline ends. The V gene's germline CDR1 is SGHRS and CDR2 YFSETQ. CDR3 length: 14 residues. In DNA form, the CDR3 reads TGCGCCAGCAGCTTGGGTCAGGGTTCCTACGAGCAGTACTTC. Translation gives CASSLGQGSYEQYF.

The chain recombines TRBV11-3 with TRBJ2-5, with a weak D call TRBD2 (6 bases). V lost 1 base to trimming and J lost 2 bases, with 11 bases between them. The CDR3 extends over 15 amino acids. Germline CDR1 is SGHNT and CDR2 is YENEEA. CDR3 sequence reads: CASSLVRGGQETQYF. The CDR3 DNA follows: TGTGCCAGCAGCTTAGTAAGAGGAGGGCAAGAGACCCAGTACTTC.

The CDR3 spells CATPRVTGQEYTDTQYF. The DNA for the CDR3 is TGTGCCACCCCGCGGGTAACGGGACAGGAATACACAGATACGCAGTATTTT. The chain is built from TRBV7-2 and TRBJ2-3, with 8 positions matching TRBD1. Looked up from germline, CDR1 is SGHTA and CDR2 is FQGNSA. The CDR3 sequence is 17 residues long. J was trimmed by 2 bases and V by 10 bases; bases with no gene match: 17. Full variable domain (rest looked up from reference TRBV7-2 and TRBJ2-3): GAGVSQSPSNKVTEKGKDVELRCDPISGHTALYWYRQSLGQGLEFLIYFQGNSAPDKSGLPSDRFSAERTGGSVSTLTIQRTQQEDSAVYLCATPRVTGQEYTDTQYFGPGTRLTVL.

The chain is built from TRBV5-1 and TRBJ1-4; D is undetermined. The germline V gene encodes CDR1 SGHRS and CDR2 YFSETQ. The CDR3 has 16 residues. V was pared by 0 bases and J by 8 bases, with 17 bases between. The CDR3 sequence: CASSLDRTGDGEKLFF. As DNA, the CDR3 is TGCGCCAGCAGCTTGGATCGGACCGGGGATGGAGAAAAACTGTTTTTT.

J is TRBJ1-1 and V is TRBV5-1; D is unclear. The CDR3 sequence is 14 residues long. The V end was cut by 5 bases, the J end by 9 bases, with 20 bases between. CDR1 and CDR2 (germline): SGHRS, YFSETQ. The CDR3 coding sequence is TGCGCCAGCAGGGAGGGCTCCTTGGGGTTTAAAGCTTTCTTT. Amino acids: CASREGSLGFKAFF.